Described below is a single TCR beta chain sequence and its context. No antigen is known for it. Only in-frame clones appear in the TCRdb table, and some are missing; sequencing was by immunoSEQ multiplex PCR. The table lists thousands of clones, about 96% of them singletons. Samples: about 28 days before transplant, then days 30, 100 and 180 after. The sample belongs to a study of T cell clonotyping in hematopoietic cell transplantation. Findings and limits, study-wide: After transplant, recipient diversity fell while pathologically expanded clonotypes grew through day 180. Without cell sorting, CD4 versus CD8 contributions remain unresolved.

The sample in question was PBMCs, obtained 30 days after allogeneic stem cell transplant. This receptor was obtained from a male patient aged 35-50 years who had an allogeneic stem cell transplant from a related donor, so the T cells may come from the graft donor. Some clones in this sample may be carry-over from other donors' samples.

The CDR3 is CASSSGGTGNEKLFF. The CDR3 DNA reads as TGTGCCAGCAGCTCTGGGGGAACGGGGAATGAAAAACTGTTTTTT. This sequence joins TRBV7-9 and TRBJ1-4; D possibly corresponds to TRBD1 (5 bases). Trimming cost V 4 bases and J 5 bases, with 14 bases left between them. This CDR3 is 15 amino acids long. Germline values: CDR1 SEHNR, CDR2 FQNEAQ (reference sequence).